This T cell receptor beta chain was identified in a study of blood T cell repertoires in COVID-19. Background on the study: Samples came from the United States, Italy and Spain, spanning acute and convalescent COVID-19. Sample material is recorded as cDNA or gDNA derived from T cells, B-cell-depleted T cells, or PBMCs.

Germline V gene data show CDR1 as SGHAT and CDR2 as FQNNGV. V was shortened by 5 bases and J by 10 bases, with 14 bases between the two germline ends. The CDR3 sequence is 12 residues long. Original processing notes: Using reference gene primer amplification, nucleated cell counts were estimated. The method was immunoSEQ multiplex PCR; TCRdb's version includes in-frame clones alone and lacks a portion of them. V and J calls and clone size come straight from that table; D and trimming were deduced from the DNA. The table has 150,000 to 180,000 clones, approximately 78% seen once. The receptor was derived from a man older than 75 with acute or convalescent COVID-19. The sample consisted of peripheral blood. The chain combines TRBV11-2 with TRBJ1-1; a possible D gene is TRBD1 (5 bases). The CDR3 DNA is TGTGCCAGCAGCCTCTACAGGATCGGAGCTTTCTTT. Its protein product is CASSLYRIGAFF.